The 17 T cell receptor beta chains listed next were all sequenced from one sample in a study of shared clonotypes between healthy human individuals. CD45RO-negative, CCR7-positively selected cells formed the naive CD8 fraction, excluding terminally differentiated effector memory CD45RA+ cells. Data came from immunoSEQ multiplex PCR; TCRdb stores just in-frame clones and leaves some out. In the table there are 1.5 million to 2.5 million clones, around 96% of which are singletons. The sample taken for sequencing was naive CD8+ T cells sorted from blood. These receptors originate from a man between 18 and 29 years old in good health.

Points on this clone: The same CDR3 can be traced to other DNA sequences in this sample. V usage is TRBV13 and J usage is TRBJ2-1; D unresolved. Trimming cost V 3 bases and J 5 bases, with 2 bases left between them. Germline-derived CDR1 and CDR2 are PRHDT and FYEKMQ (reference sequence). The CDR3 sequence is 11 residues long. CDR3 in DNA: TGTGCCAGCAGCTTGAACAATGAGCAGTTCTTC. Amino acids: CASSLNNEQFF.

This clone has a single count. CDR3 loop: CASTRTGGERTEAFF. The CDR3 coding sequence is TGTGCCAGCACTAGGACAGGGGGCGAACGCACTGAAGCTTTCTTT. This rearrangement joins TRBV6-6 to TRBJ1-1; 11 nucleotides agree with TRBD1. Germline CDR1 and CDR2: MNHNY and SVGAGI (reference sequence). CDR3 size: 15 residues. J lost 4 bases, V lost 7 bases, and 8 bases had no gene match.

The count of this clone is one. This rearrangement joins TRBV28 to TRBJ2-7; D might be TRBD2 (7 bases). This CDR3 contains 14 residues. V was pared by 3 bases and J by 6 bases, with 15 bases between. In germline, CDR1 is MDHEN, CDR2 SYDVKM. In DNA, the CDR3 is TGTGCCAGCAGTTTTCGCGGGGGCTCTTCCGAGCAGTACTTC. This encodes CASSFRGGSSEQYF.

The V call is TRBV30, the J call TRBJ2-3; D remains ambiguous. The CDR3 contains 14 residues. In germline, CDR1 is GTSNPN, CDR2 SVGIG (reference sequence). The V end was cut by 2 bases, the J end by 0 bases, with 9 bases between. CDR3 bases: TGTGCCTGGAGTTACGTGGCAAGCACAGATACGCAGTATTTT. It specifies CAWSYVASTDTQYF.

This chain links TRBV5-6 with TRBJ2-7; D not certain. With 2 bases removed from V and 6 bases from J, the gap between germline ends came to 15 bases. Germline assignment: CDR1 SGHDT and CDR2 YYEEEE. The CDR3 extends over 14 amino acids. This CDR3 reads CASSFSLGKAEQYF. CDR3 in DNA: TGTGCCAGCAGCTTCTCCTTAGGAAAAGCCGAGCAGTACTTC.

The chain is built from TRBV2 and TRBJ2-1; 8 nucleotides match TRBD1. CDR1 is SNHLY, CDR2 FYNNEI, per germline. After removal of 2 bases from V and 7 bases from J, the junction contained 7 bases not matched to a gene. The CDR3 has 15 amino acids. CDR3 sequence reads: CASSEPGQGENEQFF. The CDR3 nucleotides are TGTGCCAGCAGTGAACCTGGACAGGGAGAGAATGAGCAGTTCTTC.

This chain links TRBV28 with TRBJ1-3, with 9 positions matching TRBD1. Germline assignment: CDR1 MDHEN and CDR2 SYDVKM. With V trimmed by 5 bases and J by 5 bases, 7 bases remained unmatched. This CDR3 region has 15 residues. DNA of the CDR3: TGTGCCAGCAGTCCCCCGGGACAGGGACGAAACACCATATATTTT. This gives the protein CASSPPGQGRNTIYF.

The J gene is TRBJ1-2, the V gene TRBV5-5; 7 bases match TRBD1. CDR3 size: 16 residues. The junction had 7 bases not matched to a gene; V was cut back by 0 bases and J by 2 bases. Per the germline V gene, CDR1 is SGHKS and CDR2 is YYEKEE (reference sequence). This CDR3 reads CASSLGGQGVNYGYTF. CDR3 DNA sequence: TGTGCCAGCAGCTTGGGAGGGCAGGGGGTGAACTATGGCTACACCTTC. Based on the CDR3 plus reference TRBV5-5 and TRBJ1-2, the full variable domain is DAGVTQSPTHLIKTRGQQVTLRCSPISGHKSVSWYQQVLGQGPQFIFQYYEKEERGRGNFPDRFSARQFPNYSSELNVNALLLGDSALYLCASSLGGQGVNYGYTFGSGTRLTVV.

The V gene is TRBV11-3, the J gene TRBJ2-3; TRBD1 might be the D (5 bases). The V gene lost 5 bases and the J gene lost 2 bases, with 11 bases spanning the gap. This CDR3 is built from 14 residues. CDR1 and CDR2 (germline): SGHNT, YENEEA. The CDR3: CASSPRQTTDTQYF. CDR3 DNA sequence: TGTGCCAGCAGCCCCAGACAGACCACAGATACGCAGTATTTT. Based on the CDR3 plus reference TRBV11-3 and TRBJ2-3, the full variable domain is EAGVVQSPRYKIIEKKQPVAFWCNPISGHNTLYWYLQNLGQGPELLIRYENEEAVDDSQLPKDRFSAERLKGVDSTLKIQPAELGDSAVYLCASSPRQTTDTQYFGPGTRLTVL.

This clone was observed a handful of times. The chain carries TRBV10-3 and TRBJ1-2; D remains unclear. CDR3 length equals 12 residues. The V end was cut by 7 bases, the J end by 1 base, with 7 bases between. Per the germline V gene, CDR1 is ENHRY and CDR2 is SYGVKD. The CDR3 protein is CAIMEGNYGYTF. The CDR3 coding sequence is TGTGCCATCATGGAGGGTAACTATGGCTACACCTTC.

This CDR3 is CASIRTSAYNEQFF. The DNA for the CDR3 is TGTGCCAGCATAAGGACTAGCGCCTACAATGAGCAGTTCTTC. The gene calls are TRBV5-5 and TRBJ2-1; 9 bases fit TRBD2. Germline V CDR1 and CDR2: SGHKS, YYEKEE (reference sequence). The CDR3 runs 14 residues. The trim removed 6 bases at V and 2 bases at J, leaving 3 bases unmatched.

The genes are TRBV5-1 and TRBJ2-3; the D is unclear. The V and J ends lost 1 base and 4 bases respectively, with 7 bases between them. Per germline, CDR1 SGHRS and CDR2 YFSETQ. The CDR3 totals 13 residues. DNA for the CDR3: TGCGCCAGCAGCTTGTCGGGCGCAGATACGCAGTATTTT. Its protein product is CASSLSGADTQYF.

The genes are TRBV7-9 and TRBJ2-7; D assignment may be TRBD1 or TRBD2 (5 bases each). This CDR3 is 12 amino acids long. With 10 bases removed from V and 1 base from J, the gap between germline ends came to 11 bases. The V gene's germline CDR1 is SEHNR and CDR2 FQNEAQ (reference sequence). This chain's CDR3 is CAIEGHSYEQYF. Written as DNA, the CDR3 is TGTGCCATCGAGGGGCATTCCTACGAGCAGTACTTC.

V gene TRBV11-2 combines with J gene TRBJ1-2; the match to TRBD1 covers 7 bases. V gave up 11 bases and J gave up 2 bases; unmatched junction bases: 17. This CDR3 is 16 amino acids long. The germline gives CDR1 SGHAT, CDR2 FQNNGV. The CDR3 DNA follows: TGTGCCGGCCCAGGGGAGGGGGCGATGCCGAACTATGGCTACACCTTC. Protein product: CAGPGEGAMPNYGYTF.

This sequence joins TRBV9 and TRBJ1-1, with D possibly TRBD1 on 6 matching bases. The germline V gene encodes CDR1 SGDLS and CDR2 YYNGEE. V was trimmed by 2 bases and J by 1 base, leaving 15 bases between them. The CDR3 spans 16 residues. CDR3 nucleotide sequence: TGTGCCAGCAGCGTGGCCCGGGACACTTGGAACACTGAAGCTTTCTTT. Protein product: CASSVARDTWNTEAFF.

This clone appeared once. The CDR3 coding sequence is TGTGCCAGCAGCCCAAGACTAGCGGGGGCCTCCTACGAGCAGTACTTC. This sequence encodes CASSPRLAGASYEQYF. The rearrangement joins TRBV7-9 to TRBJ2-7, with 12 bases fitting TRBD2. This CDR3 spans 16 amino acids. CDR1 is SEHNR, CDR2 FQNEAQ, per germline (reference sequence). The J segment lost 0 bases and the V segment lost 5 bases, leaving 5 bases of the junction unmatched.

Of note for this clone: The same CDR3 is also encoded by other DNA sequences in this sample. V and J are TRBV12-5 and TRBJ2-7; unclear D gene. V lost 3 bases, J lost 0 bases, and 3 bases lay in between. CDR3 size: 12 residues. Germline V gene sequence: CDR1 LGHNT, CDR2 FRNRAP. The CDR3 region is CASGFYSYEQYF. CDR3 nucleotides: TGTGCTAGTGGTTTTTACTCCTACGAGCAGTACTTC.